Listed here are 16 T cell receptor beta chains from one sample, sequenced in a study of blood T cell repertoires in COVID-19. Only in-frame clones appear in the TCRdb table, and some are missing; sequencing was by immunoSEQ multiplex PCR. This table holds about 230,000 clones, over 75% found once. The sequencing input was peripheral blood. The receptors were sampled from a woman over 75 with acute or convalescent COVID-19.

This chain links TRBV2 with TRBJ2-7; D unresolved. The CDR3 length is 15 residues. V lost 4 bases and J 2 bases, leaving 15 bases between the germline ends. From germline, CDR1 is SNHLY and CDR2 FYNNEI. The CDR3: CASSGKGDGAYEQYF. For the CDR3, the DNA is TGTGCCAGCAGTGGGAAAGGCGACGGAGCCTACGAGCAGTACTTC.

Only a few counts were recorded for this clone. CDR3 protein: CASSPTRTRSYEQYF. The CDR3 nucleotides are TGTGCCAGCAGCCCCACTCGTACGCGCTCCTACGAGCAGTACTTC. The rearrangement joins TRBV7-8 to TRBJ2-7, with D uncertain. The germline V gene encodes CDR1 SGHVS and CDR2 FQNEAQ. CDR3 length: 15 amino acids. The ends were cut back, 5 bases at V and 0 bases at J, with 14 bases in the middle.

This chain joins TRBV4-1 and TRBJ2-1, with 12 positions matching TRBD2. Germline CDR1 MGHRA, CDR2 YSYEKL. The length of the CDR3 is 17 residues. V shed 0 bases and J 9 bases; nucleotides not matched to a gene: 9. The CDR3 loop is CASSQDTQLAGGIEQFF. CDR3 coding DNA: TGCGCCAGCAGCCAAGATACGCAACTAGCGGGGGGCATTGAGCAGTTCTTC.

This clone was recorded a few times. The chain couples TRBV28 to TRBJ1-4; 10 bases agree with TRBD1. Trimming took 8 bases from V and 6 from J; bases not matched to a gene: 0. The CDR3 sequence is 12 residues long. CDR1 is MDHEN, CDR2 SYDVKM, per germline. The CDR3 DNA sequence: TGTGCCAGCGGGACAGGGGATGAAAAACTGTTTTTT. Encoded protein: CASGTGDEKLFF.

This chain joins TRBV7-3 and TRBJ2-1; 7 positions match TRBD2. The V and J ends lost 5 bases and 1 base, in that order; junction bases with no gene match: 5. CDR3 length: 15 residues. Germline loops: CDR1 SGHTA, CDR2 FQGTGA. DNA for the CDR3: TGTGCCAGCAGCCCCTCTAGCGGTTCCTACAATGAGCAGTTCTTC. It specifies CASSPSSGSYNEQFF.

The V gene is TRBV11-3, the J gene TRBJ2-5; a possible D gene is TRBD1 (6 bases). The CDR3 has 19 residues. V lost 1 base and J 4 bases, leaving 25 bases between the germline ends. The germline CDR1 and CDR2 sequences are SGHNT and YENEEA. CDR3 sequence reads: CASSLAFPSGRGVRETQYF. CDR3 nucleotides: TGTGCCAGCAGCTTAGCTTTCCCCTCCGGCAGGGGCGTTCGAGAGACCCAGTACTTC.

The chain uses TRBV6-6 and TRBJ2-7, with TRBD2 matching 7 bases. Germline CDR1 reads MNHNY; CDR2 reads SVGAGI (reference sequence). Germline trimming cut 9 bases from V and 2 bases from J; bases unmatched to any gene: 7. This CDR3 contains 13 residues. The CDR3 DNA reads as TGTGCCAGTTCGCTAGCGGAGACCTACGAGCAGTACTTC. Translating it yields CASSLAETYEQYF.

The J gene is TRBJ2-5, the V gene TRBV2; 7 nucleotides line up with TRBD1. Losses at the gene ends were 5 bases for V and 5 bases for J; bases not matched to a gene: 11. Germline V gene lookup returns CDR1 SNHLY and CDR2 FYNNEI. This CDR3 spans 15 amino acids. CDR3 protein: CASSTPGTVGETQYF. For the CDR3, the DNA is TGTGCCAGCAGTACCCCAGGGACAGTAGGGGAGACCCAGTACTTC. Supplemented by reference TRBV2 and TRBJ2-5, the full variable domain reads EPEVTQTPSHQVTQMGQEVILRCVPISNHLYFYWYRQILGQKVEFLVSFYNNEISEKSEIFDDQFSVERPDGSNFTLKIRSTKLEDSAMYFCASSTPGTVGETQYFGPGTRLLVL.

The chain combines TRBV7-9 with TRBJ2-1; 10 bases agree with TRBD2. V shed 2 bases and J 5 bases; nucleotides not matched to a gene: 3. The V gene's germline CDR1 is SEHNR and CDR2 FQNEAQ (reference sequence). The CDR3 sequence is 15 residues long. The CDR3 coding sequence is TGTGCCAGCAGCTTAACTAGCGGGATTGACAATGAGCAGTTCTTC. It is translated as CASSLTSGIDNEQFF.

This sequence joins TRBV7-9 and TRBJ2-7; 9 nucleotides agree with TRBD1. This CDR3 contains 15 residues. Trimming removed 5 bases from V and 1 base from J; junction bases left unmatched: 6. The germline CDR1 and CDR2 sequences are SEHNR and FQNEAQ (reference sequence). CDR3 region: CASSPDRGTSYEQYF. The DNA for the CDR3 is TGTGCCAGCAGCCCTGACAGGGGGACTTCCTACGAGCAGTACTTC.

The rearrangement uses TRBV5-1 and TRBJ2-5; TRBD2 agrees at 10 bases. Germline V gene sequence: CDR1 SGHRS, CDR2 YFSETQ. J gave up 4 bases and V 7 bases, and 4 bases lay outside the gene matches. There are 13 residues in the CDR3. The CDR3 sequence is CASSGTSVETQYF. CDR3 coding DNA: TGCGCCAGCTCGGGGACTAGCGTAGAGACCCAGTACTTC.

The chain uses TRBV11-2 and TRBJ2-3; the D gene is possibly TRBD2 (7 bases). The CDR3 has 14 residues. The germline V and J ends were trimmed by 5 bases and 4 bases, with 13 bases remaining between them. The germline CDR1 and CDR2 sequences are SGHAT and FQNNGV. CDR3 sequence: CASSQGGGPDTQYF. CDR3 bases: TGTGCCAGCAGCCAGGGAGGGGGACCAGATACGCAGTATTTT.

A remark on this clone: One end of the junction is discordant with germline, which a read error may explain. The rearrangement links TRBV6-1 to TRBJ1-4, with D possibly matching TRBD1 (5 bases). The CDR3 runs to 14 residues. Germline CDR1 MNHNS, CDR2 SASEGT. The CDR3 loop reads CASTEPQGWEKLFF. CDR3 sequence (DNA): TGTGCCAGCACTGAACCTCAGGGATGGGAAAAACTGTTTTTT.

The chain has TRBV4-1 and TRBJ2-2; 7 bases are a match to TRBD1. This CDR3 contains 16 residues. Germline CDR1 MGHRA, CDR2 YSYEKL. V was clipped by 2 bases and J by 3 bases; unmatched bases: 6. The CDR3 DNA reads TGCGCCAGCAGCCAAATCGACAGGGTTTACACCGGGGAGCTGTTTTTT. Translated, it gives CASSQIDRVYTGELFF.

The chain links TRBV7-2 to TRBJ2-6; no clear D. The CDR3 is 16 amino acids. V was trimmed by 4 bases and J by 0 bases, leaving 10 bases between them. The germline V gene encodes CDR1 SGHTA and CDR2 FQGNSA. The CDR3 sequence: CASSSQPHSGANVLTF. In DNA, the CDR3 is TGTGCCAGCAGCTCGCAACCACACTCTGGGGCCAACGTCCTGACTTTC.

The chain is built from TRBV10-3 and TRBJ1-2, with D possibly matching TRBD1 (6 bases). V shed 10 bases and J shed 2 bases, with 14 bases lying between them. CDR1 is ENHRY and CDR2 is SYGVKD in the germline V gene. This CDR3 region has 13 residues. CDR3 sequence: CASGQQPNYGYTF. The CDR3 nucleotides are TGTGCCAGCGGACAGCAACCCAACTATGGCTACACCTTC.